Listed below are T cell receptor beta chains from one sample, sequenced in a study of response to subunit inactivated influenza vaccine. MiXCR, applied by TCRdb to the RT-PCR reads, yields one record per CDR3 protein. The sample includes about 650,000 distinct CDR3 sequences, 12% to 15% of them seen just once. This material consisted of PBMCs from blood, taken 14 to 15 days before vaccination. These receptor sequences come from a man aged 50-59 years who received an inactivated influenza vaccine. CDR3s include the opening cysteine and the closing phenylalanine or tryptophan. The D gene is left open where the match is weak. The size entry is marked missing in some rows and otherwise reads once, few, many or a size class.

j_call d_call v_call clone_size cdr3_aa cdr3_nt
TRBJ2-5 TRBD1 TRBV5-1 many CASSLGPGGQETQYF TGCGCCAGCAGCCTAGGGCCAGGGGGCCAAGAGACCCAGTACTTC
TRBJ1-4 NA TRBV5-4 few CASSLAGVTTNEKLFF TGTGCCAGCAGCTTGGCAGGCGTAACAACTAATGAAAAACTGTTTTTT
TRBJ2-1 NA TRBV9 NA CASSVGRGLYNEQFF TGTGCCAGCAGCGTAGGACGGGGGCTCTACAATGAGCAGTTCTTC
TRBJ2-7 NA TRBV7-2 NA CASSLVSVGPAHYEQYF TGTGCCAGCAGCTTAGTCAGCGTGGGTCCAGCCCACTACGAGCAGTACTTC
TRBJ1-3 TRBD1 TRBV7-6 few CASSLADRAGNTIYF TGTGCCAGCAGCTTAGCGGACAGGGCTGGAAACACCATATATTTT
TRBJ2-1 NA TRBV29-1 NA CSVAGRSYNEQFF TGCAGCGTTGCCGGGCGATCCTACAATGAGCAGTTCTTC
TRBJ2-1 NA TRBV4-3 few CASSQEPGLAYNEQFF TGCGCCAGCAGCCAAGAACCGGGATTAGCCTACAATGAGCAGTTCTTC
TRBJ1-2 NA TRBV28 NA CANSPNQGGYTF TGTGCCAACTCCCCAAACCAGGGTGGCTACACCTTC
TRBJ2-7 TRBD2 TRBV6-2/TRBV6-3 NA CASRAPDRTSGKTGYEQYF TGTGCCAGCAGGGCCCCGGATAGGACTAGCGGGAAGACTGGGTACGAGCAGTACTTC
TRBJ2-1 NA TRBV11-2 NA CASSLGPASLGNEQFF TGTGCCAGCAGCTTAGGGCCTGCCTCACTTGGCAATGAGCAGTTCTTC
TRBJ1-5 NA TRBV4-1 NA CASSQDGAAPGPQHF TGCGCCAGCAGCCAAGATGGGGCGGCGCCGGGGCCCCAGCATTTT
TRBJ2-1 TRBD1 TRBV5-6 many CASSPGTASYNEQFF TGTGCCAGCAGCCCCGGGACAGCTTCCTACAATGAGCAGTTCTTC
TRBJ1-6 NA TRBV7-2 few CASSFTQNSPLHF TGTGCCAGCAGCTTTACACAGAATTCACCCCTCCACTTT
TRBJ2-5 NA TRBV2 few CASSVSKTQYF TGTGCCAGCAGTGTCTCTAAGACCCAGTACTTC
TRBJ1-2 NA TRBV7-9 NA CASSLVYGANYGYTF TGTGCCAGCAGCTTAGTGTACGGAGCTAACTATGGCTACACCTTC
TRBJ2-3 NA TRBV4-1 NA CASSHKTDHTDTQYF TGCGCCAGCAGCCACAAGACAGACCACACAGATACGCAGTATTTT
TRBJ1-1 NA TRBV30 few CAWTPFGGGGEAFF TGTGCCTGGACCCCCTTTGGGGGGGGTGGGGAAGCTTTCTTT
TRBJ2-1 TRBD1 TRBV24-1 few CATSVSGQTNEQFF TGTGCCACCAGTGTTTCGGGACAGACCAATGAGCAGTTCTTC
TRBJ2-7 TRBD2 TRBV4-3 NA CASSQGTSGIYEQYF TGCGCCAGCAGCCAAGGGACTAGCGGGATCTACGAGCAGTACTTC
TRBJ1-6 TRBD1 TRBV4-3 NA CASSQDWGQGSSPLHF TGCGCCAGCAGCCAAGATTGGGGACAGGGGAGTTCACCCCTCCACTTT
TRBJ2-2 TRBD1 TRBV20-1 NA CSARDRAYTGELFF TGCAGTGCTAGGGACAGGGCGTACACCGGGGAGCTGTTTTTT
TRBJ1-5 NA TRBV20-1 few CSARVGSNQPQHF TGCAGTGCTAGGGTCGGAAGCAATCAGCCCCAGCATTTT
TRBJ1-2 NA TRBV4-3 few CASSQGRAGYTF TGCGCCAGCAGCCAAGGCAGGGCTGGCTACACCTTC